What follows describes a single T cell receptor (beta chain). This clonotype has more than one count but fewer than ten. Which antigen it targets is not known. Per-nucleotide qualities are absent, and no much larger clonotype sits a single base away. The sample's treatment or condition label, decoded: live attenuated yellow fever vaccine strain. At each blood-draw timepoint, two biological replicates of bulk PBMCs were collected. PBMCs were isolated from peripheral blood using a standard Ficoll-Paque protocol. TriZol was used to extract RNA from bulk PBMCs, CD4 and CD8 fractions, and dextramer-positive and dextramer-negative fractions. This entry belongs to a study of T cells after yellow fever vaccination (dated by TCRdb to between 2018 and 2020). Regarding the complete study: Libraries from fractions with low cell numbers were prepared with the SMART-Seq v4 Ultra Low Input RNA kit. To track T-cell clones before and after primary and booster YFV17D yellow fever vaccination, bulk TCR alpha and beta repertoires were sequenced longitudinally. Two healthy male donors, one aged 18 to 30 and one aged 30 to 40 years, were included in the cohort. Bulk PBMC replicates and cell subsets were isolated from blood drawn at multiple timepoints before and after both primary and secondary immunization. The paper as a whole reports these results and caveats: A small fraction of clonotypes appeared in both the CD4 and CD8 compartments, likely as a result of convergent recombination. Because only a couple of donors were included in the study, the extent to which the findings can be generalized is limited. The secondary T-cell response was weaker than the primary response but faster, peaking on day 5 instead of day 15. Most clones expanded after primary vaccination (approximately 95% of CD4 and 88% of CD8) were re-detected after the booster, suggesting that broad memory maintenance occurred. Computational filtering was needed because FACS-sorted repertoires could contain abundant contaminating clonotypes from the bulk population.

Taken from cysteine to phenylalanine, the CDR3 has 16 residues. Of all the DNA, just the CDR3 is kept, 48 bases in frame from base 1. The junction carries 20 bases between V and J, which are trimmed by 6 bases and 5 bases respectively. The germline V gene yields SGHTA for CDR1 and FQGNSA for CDR2. The sequencer was an Illumina NovaSeq 6000. Synthesis of TCR cDNA relied on 5'RACE template switching, a step that introduced a universal primer site along with unique molecular identifiers. Priming of cDNA synthesis was performed from both the TCR alpha and TCR beta constant segments. Library amplification used two PCR steps, and the second PCR step added sample barcodes and sequencing adapters. Sequencing of libraries was performed on Illumina HiSeq 2500 (2x100 bp) or NovaSeq (2x150 bp). The paper's processing steps were these. MIGEC was used to demultiplex reads and collapse the reads into UMI consensus sequences, and MiXCR was used for V(D)J alignment. Vaccine-responding clonotypes were defined with edgeR using replicate PBMC samples, requiring FDR below 0.01 and a log2 fold change above 5 up to day 15. Each bulk clonotype received a CD4 or CD8 identity based on whether the sequenced CD4 or CD8 repertoire contained that clonotype at higher abundance. TCRdb passed the public sequencing reads through fastp at Q25 and MiXCR, retaining productive beta sequences. A single entry per CDR3 protein holds the most common genes and DNA from its merged rows. These V and J calls rely on TCRdb rather than the paper's analysis. A total of hundreds of thousands of distinct CDR3 sequences appear in this sample, over 3.5% of them only once. The top ten hold roughly 24% of the sample.

The sequencing here drew on PBMCs, taken 5 days after the yellow fever booster vaccination. This clonotype originated in a young man who received the YFV17D yellow fever vaccine. Recombination linked TRBV7-2 to TRBJ2-1; TRBD2 could be the D gene, as 7 bases match. Here the CDR3 is given as CASSLVIGGPNNEQFF. The nucleotide sequence is TGTGCCAGCAGTTTGGTCATCGGGGGGCCGAACAATGAGCAGTTCTTC. Extended through the reference TRBV7-2 and TRBJ2-1 proteins, this CDR3 yields the full variable domain: GAGVSQSPSNKVTEKGKDVELRCDPISGHTALYWYRQSLGQGLEFLIYFQGNSAPDKSGLPSDRFSAERTGGSVSTLTIQRTQQEDSAVYLCASSLVIGGPNNEQFFGPGTRLTVL.